Each of the 19 T cell receptor beta chains below was sequenced from the same sample in a study of CD8+ T cells in alopecia areata. RNA was isolated and reverse transcribed to cDNA, the sequencing template. Only in-frame clones appear in the TCRdb table, and some are missing; sequencing was by immunoSEQ multiplex PCR. The data show around 200,000 clones, around 58% seen once. Treatment meaning: oral pan-JAK inhibitor, 5-10 mg twice daily. This sample comprised CD8+ T cells sorted from blood, obtained at week 24, from a patient treated with tofacitinib. The receptor source for this set is a human donor with alopecia areata.

The chain links TRBV30 to TRBJ2-7; D gene ambiguous. Germline V gives CDR1 GTSNPN, CDR2 SVGIG (reference sequence). This CDR3 has 12 residues. V lost 3 bases and J lost 0, with 6 bases in between. CDR3 DNA sequence: TGTGCCTGGAGGCCGGACTCCTACGAGCAGTACTTC. Translating gives CAWRPDSYEQYF.

The rearrangement joins TRBV29-1 to TRBJ1-2; D possibly corresponds to TRBD1 (5 bases). The CDR3 loop spans 16 amino acids. Trimming pared 7 bases from V and 2 bases from J, leaving 23 bases between. CDR1 and CDR2 (germline): SQVTM, ANQGSEA. The DNA of the CDR3 is TGCAGCGCTACCGACCCCGGACGGGACTCGAACTATGGCTACACCTTC. This sequence encodes CSATDPGRDSNYGYTF.

In this sample, this clone turned up a few times. This chain connects TRBV5-1 to TRBJ2-3, with TRBD1 identical over 7 bases. The CDR3 contains 16 residues. The V and J ends lost 3 bases and 0 bases, in that order; junction bases with no gene match: 7. Per germline, CDR1 SGHRS and CDR2 YFSETQ. In DNA, the CDR3 is TGCGCCAGCAGCTCCTCACCACAGGGGAGCACAGATACGCAGTATTTT. As protein: CASSSSPQGSTDTQYF.

The V and J genes are TRBV27 and TRBJ2-2; D uncertain. V lost 10 bases, J lost 7 bases, and 13 bases lay in between. The CDR3 consists of 12 residues. The germline gives CDR1 MNHEY, CDR2 SMNVEV (reference sequence). In DNA, the CDR3 is TGTGCCACGTCACTCGGTGGCGGGGAGCTGTTTTTT. This gives the protein CATSLGGGELFF.

The chain has TRBV5-1 and TRBJ1-1, with D perhaps matching TRBD1 (5 bases). CDR1 and CDR2 from the germline V gene are SGHRS and YFSETQ. The CDR3 extends over 14 amino acids. The V gene lost 4 bases and the J gene lost 10 bases, with 20 bases spanning the gap. CDR3 amino acids: CASSPPRRGGIAFF. CDR3 nucleotide sequence: TGCGCCAGCAGCCCCCCTAGGAGGGGAGGTATAGCTTTCTTT.

This chain joins TRBV27 and TRBJ1-5, with D perhaps matching TRBD1 (5 bases). The CDR3 loop spans 13 amino acids. Germline V gene data show CDR1 as MNHEY and CDR2 as SMNVEV (reference sequence). Trimming left V 4 bases short and J 3 bases short, with 7 bases between. CDR3 nucleotides: TGTGCCAGCAGTTCGGACATCAATCAGCCCCAGCATTTT. This encodes CASSSDINQPQHF.

CDR3 coding DNA: TGTGCCACCAGCAAGACAGGGAGCACAGATACGCAGTATTTT. Translated, it gives CATSKTGSTDTQYF. V is TRBV15 and J is TRBJ2-3, with 7 positions matching TRBD1. CDR1 LNHNV and CDR2 YYDKDF come from the germline V gene (reference sequence). The CDR3 length is 14 residues. With 4 bases clipped from V and 0 bases from J, the junction kept 1 base outside the gene matches.

This clone has just a few counts. This chain joins TRBV5-1 and TRBJ2-7; TRBD1 aligns across 9 bases. CDR3 length: 12 residues. J lost 5 bases, V lost 7 bases, and 4 bases had no gene match. CDR1 SGHRS and CDR2 YFSETQ come from the germline V gene. The chain's CDR3 is CASRDRVDEQYF. CDR3 in DNA: TGCGCCAGCCGGGACAGGGTCGACGAGCAGTACTTC.

The chain recombines TRBV2 with TRBJ2-7; D gene unclear. Germline V gene sequence: CDR1 SNHLY, CDR2 FYNNEI. The CDR3 covers 13 residues. V was trimmed by 8 bases and J by 2 bases, leaving 13 bases between them. The CDR3, as DNA: TGTGCCAGCCGCAAGGGTATAGCCTACGAGCAGTACTTC. This gives the protein CASRKGIAYEQYF.

The sample holds a few counts of this clone. The chain joins TRBV29-1 to TRBJ1-1; the match to TRBD1 covers 10 bases. The CDR3 extends over 18 amino acids. CDR1 and CDR2 from the germline V gene are SQVTM and ANQGSEA. CDR3 protein: CTPMCVGKRQGAPTEAFF. The CDR3 bases are TGCACCCCGATGTGTGTCGGGAAGAGACAGGGGGCACCTACTGAAGCTTTCTTT.

Points on this clone: At one of its ends the junction is not consistent with the germline gene, which may arise from a read error. The chain has TRBV29-1 and TRBJ2-7; possibly TRBD1 or TRBD2 for D (5 bases each). This CDR3 contains 14 residues. Germline CDR1 reads SQVTM; CDR2 reads ANQGSEA. The CDR3 DNA follows: TGCAGCGCCGCCTCCGGGACGGCCCTCTACGAGCAGTGCTTC. It specifies CSAASGTALYEQCF.

The chain is built from TRBV25-1 and TRBJ2-7; the D gene is possibly TRBD2 (6 bases). This CDR3 has 13 residues. Trimming left V 4 bases short and J 4 bases short, with 11 bases between. Germline V gives CDR1 MGHDK, CDR2 SYGVNS. The CDR3: CASSGDRGYEQYF. DNA for the CDR3: TGTGCCAGCAGTGGAGACCGGGGGTACGAGCAGTACTTC.

V and J are TRBV27 and TRBJ1-2; 10 bases are a match to TRBD1. The CDR3 contains 13 residues. With 8 bases clipped from V and 2 bases from J, the junction kept 2 bases outside the gene matches. Germline CDR1 MNHEY, CDR2 SMNVEV (reference sequence). The CDR3 loop is CASSGQGNYGYTF. The DNA of the CDR3 is TGTGCCAGCTCGGGACAGGGGAACTATGGCTACACCTTC.

The V call is TRBV9, the J call TRBJ2-7, with D possibly TRBD2 on 6 matching bases. Trimming left V 1 base short and J 5 bases short, with 13 bases between. Germline V gives CDR1 SGDLS, CDR2 YYNGEE. The CDR3 has 14 residues. The CDR3: CASSVRISGDEQYF. In DNA form, the CDR3 reads TGTGCCAGCAGCGTACGTATTTCGGGGGACGAGCAGTACTTC.

The J gene is TRBJ1-4, the V gene TRBV11-2; D gene unclear. The CDR3 consists of 11 residues. The ends were cut back, 1 base at V and 10 bases at J, with 4 bases in the middle. The germline gives CDR1 SGHAT, CDR2 FQNNGV. The CDR3 loop reads CASSLGGKLFF. The CDR3 DNA reads as TGTGCCAGCAGCTTAGGGGGAAAACTGTTTTTT.

This clone has a handful of counts. V and J are TRBV5-1 and TRBJ2-7; a weak D match, TRBD1 (5 bases). Looked up from germline, CDR1 is SGHRS and CDR2 is YFSETQ. V shed 4 bases and J shed 2 bases, with 13 bases lying between them. The CDR3 spans 14 residues. CDR3 sequence: CASSGVGVTYEQYF. CDR3 DNA sequence: TGCGCCAGCAGCGGGGTAGGGGTTACCTACGAGCAGTACTTC.

This clone was counted a few times. The chain is built from TRBV5-1 and TRBJ2-7, with D possibly being TRBD1 (6 bases). Germline V gene data show CDR1 as SGHRS and CDR2 as YFSETQ. The CDR3 extends over 14 amino acids. The V gene lost 3 bases and the J gene lost 3 bases, with 13 bases spanning the gap. Written as DNA, the CDR3 is TGCGCCAGCAGCTCCTCGGACAGTCTCTACGAGCAGTACTTC. Translation gives CASSSSDSLYEQYF.

This clone was seen once. An end of the junction differs from the germline gene, which may be a read error. This rearrangement joins TRBV13 to TRBJ2-7, with 7 bases aligning to TRBD1. The CDR3 spans 13 residues. Germline CDR1 reads PRHDT; CDR2 reads FYEKMQ (reference sequence). The CDR3 loop is CASSLGTAYEQYF. CDR3 DNA sequence: TGTGCCAGCAGCCTAGGGACAGCCTACGAGCAGTACTTC.

V usage is TRBV5-6 and J usage is TRBJ2-7; no clear D gene. The germline V gene encodes CDR1 SGHDT and CDR2 YYEEEE. With 2 bases removed from V and 0 bases from J, the gap between germline ends came to 6 bases. The length of the CDR3 is 13 residues. The CDR3 DNA reads TGTGCCAGCAGCTTATGGGACTCCTACGAGCAGTACTTC. Translation gives CASSLWDSYEQYF.